The rows below give T cell receptor beta chains drawn from one sample of a study of blood T cell repertoires in COVID-19. Clones were sequenced by immunoSEQ multiplex PCR, and TCRdb holds only the in-frame ones, with some missing. The repertoire holds 50,000 to 65,000 clones, with 80% to 90% as singletons. Input material: peripheral blood. Receptors originate from a woman aged 55-69 years with acute or convalescent COVID-19. Each CDR3 is given with its conserved first and last residue. The order of the fields is D gene, CDR3 length, V gene, clone size, J gene, CDR3 DNA, CDR3 protein. A D gene is named only where the DNA matches it firmly. Where a row states a size, it is once, few, many or the class of an expanded clone; other rows omit it.

-,20,TRBV12-5,-,TRBJ1-3,TGTGCTAGTGGTTTGGACCCCGGCAGGGTTGACTTCTCCTCTGGAAACACCATATATTTT,CASGLDPGRVDFSSGNTIYF
-,14,TRBV2,-,TRBJ1-6,TGTGCCAGCAGCCTGACAGCCCCTAATTCACCCCTCCACTTT,CASSLTAPNSPLHF
-,13,TRBV5-4,-,TRBJ1-2,TGTGCCAGCACCTTGGGGGCGACGGATGGCTACACCTTC,CASTLGATDGYTF
-,16,TRBV18,-,TRBJ1-1,TGTGCCAGCTCACCATCTTACCTCGGGGATAAAACTGAAGCTTTCTTT,CASSPSYLGDKTEAFF
-,14,TRBV27,-,TRBJ2-7,TGTGCCAGCAGTTTTAGTAGCAAGTCCTACGAGCAGTACTTC,CASSFSSKSYEQYF
TRBD1,16,TRBV19,-,TRBJ1-2,TGTGCCAGTAGTACCTCACAGGGGGCGAGAAACTATGGCTACACCTTC,CASSTSQGARNYGYTF
TRBD1,15,TRBV19,-,TRBJ1-2,TGTGCCAGTAGTATAAATCAGGGGGGAAGGTATGGCTACACCTTC,CASSINQGGRYGYTF
-,14,TRBV2,-,TRBJ1-6,TGTGCCAGCAGTGAAGCCGTGGGGAGCTCACCCCTCCACTTT,CASSEAVGSSPLHF
-,13,TRBV18,few,TRBJ1-4,TGTGCCAGCTCACCGGGAGGGGATGAAAAACTGTTTTTT,CASSPGGDEKLFF
TRBD2,18,TRBV7-6,-,TRBJ2-7,TGTGCCAGCAGCTTAGGGGCCCCCGGGACTAGTTCCTTCTACGAGCAGTACTTC,CASSLGAPGTSSFYEQYF
-,15,TRBV9,-,TRBJ2-7,TGTGCCAGCAGCGTAGCCCAGGGAGGATTCGACGAGCAGTACTTC,CASSVAQGGFDEQYF
TRBD1,14,TRBV27,-,TRBJ2-3,TGTGCCAGCAGGTTGGGGACAGGCACAGATACGCAGTATTTT,CASRLGTGTDTQYF
TRBD2,19,TRBV7-3,few,TRBJ2-3,TGTGCCAGCAGCTCCCATAGGGGACTAGCGGGGGGGCCGTCAGATACGCAGTATTTT,CASSSHRGLAGGPSDTQYF
-,13,TRBV3-1/TRBV3-2,-,TRBJ1-1,TGTGCCAGCAGCCAGGGAGGCCGCACTGAAGCTTTCTTT,CASSQGGRTEAFF
-,14,TRBV6-1,-,TRBJ1-2,TGTGCCAGCAGCCCAGGGGTAGTTGGCTATGGCTACACCTTC,CASSPGVVGYGYTF
TRBD1,15,TRBV18,-,TRBJ1-6,TGTGCCAGCTCACGTGGGGACAGCTATAATTCACCCCTCCACTTT,CASSRGDSYNSPLHF
-,15,TRBV18,-,TRBJ1-5,TGTGCCAGCTCACCGAAACAGGTCCGCAATCAGCCCCAGCATTTT,CASSPKQVRNQPQHF
TRBD2,16,TRBV7-9,-,TRBJ2-3,TGTGCCAGCAGCTTAGTGACTAGCGGGGGCACAGATACGCAGTATTTT,CASSLVTSGGTDTQYF
TRBD2,12,TRBV28,-,TRBJ2-2,TGTGCCAGCTGTACTAGCGCCGGGGAGCTGTTTTTT,CASCTSAGELFF
TRBD1,12,TRBV29-1,-,TRBJ1-2,TGCAGCGACCGACAGGGGGCGGAAGGCTACACCTTC,CSDRQGAEGYTF
-,15,TRBV6-5,-,TRBJ1-2,TGTGCCAGCAGTCCCCGTCGGACAGCTAACTATGGCTACACCTTC,CASSPRRTANYGYTF